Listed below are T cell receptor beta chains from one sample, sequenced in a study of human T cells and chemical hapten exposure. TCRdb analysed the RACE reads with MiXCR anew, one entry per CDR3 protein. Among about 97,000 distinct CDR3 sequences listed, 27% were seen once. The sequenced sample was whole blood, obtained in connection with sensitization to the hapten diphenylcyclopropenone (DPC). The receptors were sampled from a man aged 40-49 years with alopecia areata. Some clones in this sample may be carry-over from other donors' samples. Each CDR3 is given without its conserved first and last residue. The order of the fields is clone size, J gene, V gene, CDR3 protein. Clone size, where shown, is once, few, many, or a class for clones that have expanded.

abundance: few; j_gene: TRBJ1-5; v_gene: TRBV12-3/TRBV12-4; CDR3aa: ASSWEVGNQPQH
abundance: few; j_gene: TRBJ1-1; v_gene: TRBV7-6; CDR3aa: ASSPLGYTEAF
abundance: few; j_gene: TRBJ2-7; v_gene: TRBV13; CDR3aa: ASNIGDRGLYEQY
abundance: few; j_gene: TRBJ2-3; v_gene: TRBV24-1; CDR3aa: ATSDLGQGAQDTQY
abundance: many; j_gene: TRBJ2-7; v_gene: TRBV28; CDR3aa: ASGSYPEQY
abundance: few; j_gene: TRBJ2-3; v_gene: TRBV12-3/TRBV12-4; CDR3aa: ASRISGRRTDTQY
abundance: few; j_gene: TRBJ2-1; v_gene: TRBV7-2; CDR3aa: ASRLNSYNEQF
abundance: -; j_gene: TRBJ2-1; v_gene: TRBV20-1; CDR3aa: SAMGQGAVEQF
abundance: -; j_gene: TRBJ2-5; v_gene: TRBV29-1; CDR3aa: SVEVGRGETQY
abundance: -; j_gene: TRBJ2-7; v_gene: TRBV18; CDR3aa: ASSPFSGGSYEQY
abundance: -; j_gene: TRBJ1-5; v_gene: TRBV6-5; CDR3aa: ASKGDRDSNQPQH
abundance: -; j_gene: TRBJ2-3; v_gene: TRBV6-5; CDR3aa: ASSYTGQTDTQY
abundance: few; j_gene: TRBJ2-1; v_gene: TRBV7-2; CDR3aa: ASSLEAGTNNEQF
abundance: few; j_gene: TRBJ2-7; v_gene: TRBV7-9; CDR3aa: ASSWGTTYEQY
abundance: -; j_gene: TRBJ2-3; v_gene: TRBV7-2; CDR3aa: ASSFRAGRTDTQY
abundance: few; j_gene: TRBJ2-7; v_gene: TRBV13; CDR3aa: ASSIGTGTEQY
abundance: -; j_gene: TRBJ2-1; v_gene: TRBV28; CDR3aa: ASSSGVNEQF
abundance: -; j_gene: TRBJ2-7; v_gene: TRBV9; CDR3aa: ASSVAAGLSNEQY
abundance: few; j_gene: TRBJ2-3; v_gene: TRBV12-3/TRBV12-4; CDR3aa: ASSRQIADTQY
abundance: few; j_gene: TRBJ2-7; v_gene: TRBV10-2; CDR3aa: ASSDYEQY
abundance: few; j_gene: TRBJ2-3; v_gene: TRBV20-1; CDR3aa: SARRAGSTDTQY
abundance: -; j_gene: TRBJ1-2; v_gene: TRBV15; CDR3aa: ATGTAVRGGYT
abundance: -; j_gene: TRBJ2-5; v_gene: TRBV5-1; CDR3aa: ASSLHSGAGLETQY
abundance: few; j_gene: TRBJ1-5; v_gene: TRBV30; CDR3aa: AWSFGGIQPQH
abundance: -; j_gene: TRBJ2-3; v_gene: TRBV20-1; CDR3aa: SARKSQTSGTDTQY
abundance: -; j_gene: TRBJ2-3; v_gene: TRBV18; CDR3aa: ASSPLAGSTDTQY
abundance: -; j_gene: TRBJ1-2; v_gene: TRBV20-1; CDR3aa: SASSGDGHYGYT
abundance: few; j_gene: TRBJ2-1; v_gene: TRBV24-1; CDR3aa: ATSDLGQFNEQF
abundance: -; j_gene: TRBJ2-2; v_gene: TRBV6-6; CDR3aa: ASSKTPANTGELF
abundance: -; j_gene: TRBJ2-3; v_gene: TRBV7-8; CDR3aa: ASSLFTSGLVGTDTQY
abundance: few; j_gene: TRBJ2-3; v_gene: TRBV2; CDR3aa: ASSEARPGQGTDTQY
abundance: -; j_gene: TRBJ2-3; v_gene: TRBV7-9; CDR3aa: ASKDGISSTDTQY
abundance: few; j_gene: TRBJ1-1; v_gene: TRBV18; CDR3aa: ASFLSAGGTEAF
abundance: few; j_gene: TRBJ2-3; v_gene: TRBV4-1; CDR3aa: ASSLSGGRARFTDTQY